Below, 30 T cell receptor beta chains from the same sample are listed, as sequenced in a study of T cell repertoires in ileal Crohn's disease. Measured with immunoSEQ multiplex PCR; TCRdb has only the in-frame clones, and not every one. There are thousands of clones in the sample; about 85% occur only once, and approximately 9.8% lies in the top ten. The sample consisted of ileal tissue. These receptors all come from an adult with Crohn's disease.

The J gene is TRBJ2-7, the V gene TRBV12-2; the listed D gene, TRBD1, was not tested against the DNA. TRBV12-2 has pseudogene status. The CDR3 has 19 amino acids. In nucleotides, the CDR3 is TGTGCAAGTCGCTTAGCGTCCAGACAGGGAAGGATTGCTTGCTACGAGCAGTACTTC. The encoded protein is CASRLASRQGRIACYEQYF.

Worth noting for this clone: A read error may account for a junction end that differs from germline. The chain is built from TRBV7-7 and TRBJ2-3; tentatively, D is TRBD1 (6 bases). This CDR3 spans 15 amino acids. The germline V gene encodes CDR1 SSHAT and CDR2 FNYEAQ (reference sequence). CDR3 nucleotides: TGTGCTAGCAGCTTAGGCCAGGGACAAACAGATACGCAGTATTTT. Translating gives CASSLGQGQTDTQYF. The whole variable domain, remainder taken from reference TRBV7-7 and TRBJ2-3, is GAGVSQSPRYKVTKRGQDVTLRCDPISSHATLYWYQQALGQGPEFLTYFNYEAQPDKSGLPSDRFSAERPEGSISTLTIQRTEQRDSAMYRCASSLGQGQTDTQYFGPGTRLTVL.

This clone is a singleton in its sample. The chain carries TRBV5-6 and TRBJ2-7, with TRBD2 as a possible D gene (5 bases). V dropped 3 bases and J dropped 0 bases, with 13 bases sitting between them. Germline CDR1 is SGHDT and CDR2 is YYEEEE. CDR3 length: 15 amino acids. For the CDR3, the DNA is TGTGCCAGCAGCTCCCCGGGGATCCTCTCCTACGAGCAGTACTTC. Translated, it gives CASSSPGILSYEQYF.

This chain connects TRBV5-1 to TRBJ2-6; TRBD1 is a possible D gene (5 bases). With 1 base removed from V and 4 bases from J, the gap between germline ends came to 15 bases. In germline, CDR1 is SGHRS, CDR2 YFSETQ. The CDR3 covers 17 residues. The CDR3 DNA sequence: TGCGCCAGCAGCTTGACAGGTCCTCAAAGGGGGGCCAACGTCCTGACTTTC. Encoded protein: CASSLTGPQRGANVLTF.

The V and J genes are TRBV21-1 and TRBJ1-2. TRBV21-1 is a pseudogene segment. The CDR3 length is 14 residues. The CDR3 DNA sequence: TGTGCCAGCAGCAAAGCTGTCGGGAACTATGGCTACACCTTC. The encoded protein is CASSKAVGNYGYTF.

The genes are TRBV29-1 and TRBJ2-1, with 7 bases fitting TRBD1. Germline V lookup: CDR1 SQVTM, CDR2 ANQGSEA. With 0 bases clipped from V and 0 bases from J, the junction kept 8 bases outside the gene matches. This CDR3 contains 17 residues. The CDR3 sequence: CSVEDLYRGYSYNEQFF. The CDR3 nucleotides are TGCAGCGTTGAAGACCTCTACAGGGGCTACTCCTACAATGAGCAGTTCTTC.

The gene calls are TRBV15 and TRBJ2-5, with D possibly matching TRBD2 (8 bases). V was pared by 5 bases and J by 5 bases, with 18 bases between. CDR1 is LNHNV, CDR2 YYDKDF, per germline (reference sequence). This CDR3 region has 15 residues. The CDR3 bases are TGTGCCACCAGCCCGGGGGGGAGGGGGCCGGAGACCCAGTACTTC. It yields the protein CATSPGGRGPETQYF. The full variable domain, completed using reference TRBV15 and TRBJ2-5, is DAMVIQNPRYQVTQFGKPVTLSCSQTLNHNVMYWYQQKSSQAPKLLFHYYDKDFNNEADTPDNFQSRRPNTSFCFLDIRSPGLGDTAMYLCATSPGGRGPETQYFGPGTRLLVL.

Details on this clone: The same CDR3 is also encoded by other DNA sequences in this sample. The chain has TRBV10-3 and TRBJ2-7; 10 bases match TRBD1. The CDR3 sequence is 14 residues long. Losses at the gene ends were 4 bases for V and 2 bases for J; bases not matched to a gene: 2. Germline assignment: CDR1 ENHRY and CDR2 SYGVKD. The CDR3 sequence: CAISVDRGAYEQYF. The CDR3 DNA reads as TGTGCCATCAGTGTGGACAGGGGGGCCTACGAGCAGTACTTC.

CDR3 coding DNA: TGTGCCAGCAGTTCCCGGGTAGCGGGGGATTCAGATACGCAGTATTTT. Encoded protein: CASSSRVAGDSDTQYF. The V and J genes are TRBV28 and TRBJ2-3; 9 bases are shared with TRBD2. The CDR3 extends over 16 amino acids. Germline assignment: CDR1 MDHEN and CDR2 SYDVKM. V trimming: 4 bases; J trimming: 4 bases; junction bases outside the gene matches: 9.

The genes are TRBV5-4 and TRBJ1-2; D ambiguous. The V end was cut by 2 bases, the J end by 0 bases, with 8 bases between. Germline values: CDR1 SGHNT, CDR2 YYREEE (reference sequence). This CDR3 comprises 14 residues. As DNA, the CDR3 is TGTGCCAGCAGCTTTGGACTGACTAACTATGGCTACACCTTC. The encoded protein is CASSFGLTNYGYTF.

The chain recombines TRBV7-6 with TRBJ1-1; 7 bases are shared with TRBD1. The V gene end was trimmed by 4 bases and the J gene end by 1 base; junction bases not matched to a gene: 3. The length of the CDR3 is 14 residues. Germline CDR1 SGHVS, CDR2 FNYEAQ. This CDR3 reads CASSSGTANTEAFF. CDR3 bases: TGTGCCAGCAGCTCCGGGACAGCGAACACTGAAGCTTTCTTT.

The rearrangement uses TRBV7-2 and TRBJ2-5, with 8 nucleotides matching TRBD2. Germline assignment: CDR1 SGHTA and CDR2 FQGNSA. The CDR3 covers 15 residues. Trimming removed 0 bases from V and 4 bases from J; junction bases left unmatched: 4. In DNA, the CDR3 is TGTGCCAGCAGCTTAGCAGCGGGGGTTAGAGAGACCCAGTACTTC. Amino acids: CASSLAAGVRETQYF.

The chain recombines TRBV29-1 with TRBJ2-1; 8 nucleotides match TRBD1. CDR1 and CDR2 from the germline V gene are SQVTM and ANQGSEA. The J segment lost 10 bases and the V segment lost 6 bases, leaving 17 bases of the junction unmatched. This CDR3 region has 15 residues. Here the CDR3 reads CSVNPGTGLMGEQFF. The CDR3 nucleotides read TGCAGCGTCAACCCCGGGACAGGCTTGATGGGAGAGCAGTTCTTC.

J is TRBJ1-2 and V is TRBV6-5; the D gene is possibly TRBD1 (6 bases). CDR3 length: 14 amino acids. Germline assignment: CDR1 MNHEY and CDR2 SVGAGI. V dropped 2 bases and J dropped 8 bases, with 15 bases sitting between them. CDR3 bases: TGTGCCAGCAGTTACCAATACAGGGCCGGAGGCTACACCTTC. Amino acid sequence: CASSYQYRAGGYTF.

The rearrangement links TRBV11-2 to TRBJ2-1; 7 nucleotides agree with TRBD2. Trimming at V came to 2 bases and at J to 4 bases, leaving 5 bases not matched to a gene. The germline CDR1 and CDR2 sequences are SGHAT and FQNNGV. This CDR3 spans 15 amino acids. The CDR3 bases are TGTGCCAGCAGCTTATTCGGGGGGACTTACAATGAGCAGTTCTTC. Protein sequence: CASSLFGGTYNEQFF.

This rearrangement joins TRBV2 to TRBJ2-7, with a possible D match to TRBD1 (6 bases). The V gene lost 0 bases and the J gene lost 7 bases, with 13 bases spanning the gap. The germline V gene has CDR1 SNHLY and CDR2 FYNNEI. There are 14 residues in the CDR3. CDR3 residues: CASSEARGLGEQYF. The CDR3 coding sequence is TGTGCCAGCAGTGAAGCCAGGGGTCTAGGAGAGCAGTACTTC.

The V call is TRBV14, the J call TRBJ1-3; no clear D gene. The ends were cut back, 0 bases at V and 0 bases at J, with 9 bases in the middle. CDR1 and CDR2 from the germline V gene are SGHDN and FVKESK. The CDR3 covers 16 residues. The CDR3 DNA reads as TGTGCCAGCAGCCAAGATATGTTGTCCTCTGGAAACACCATATATTTT. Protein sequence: CASSQDMLSSGNTIYF. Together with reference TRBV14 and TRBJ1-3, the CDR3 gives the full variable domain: EAGVTQFPSHSVIEKGQTVTLRCDPISGHDNLYWYRRVMGKEIKFLLHFVKESKQDESGMPNNRFLAERTGGTYSTLKVQPAELEDSGVYFCASSQDMLSSGNTIYFGEGSWLTVV.

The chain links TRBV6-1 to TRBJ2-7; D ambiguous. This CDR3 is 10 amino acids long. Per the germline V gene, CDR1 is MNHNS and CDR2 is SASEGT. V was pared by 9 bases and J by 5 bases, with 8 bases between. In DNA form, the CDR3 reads TGTGCCAGTGGGCGTAACGAGCAGTACTTC. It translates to CASGRNEQYF.

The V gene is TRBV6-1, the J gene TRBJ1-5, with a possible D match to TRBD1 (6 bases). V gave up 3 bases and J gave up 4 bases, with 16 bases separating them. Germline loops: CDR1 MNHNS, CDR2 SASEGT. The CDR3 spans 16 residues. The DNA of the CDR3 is TGTGCCAGCAGTGAGAGGGGAAGGGGGGGGAATCAGCCCCAGCATTTT. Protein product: CASSERGRGGNQPQHF.

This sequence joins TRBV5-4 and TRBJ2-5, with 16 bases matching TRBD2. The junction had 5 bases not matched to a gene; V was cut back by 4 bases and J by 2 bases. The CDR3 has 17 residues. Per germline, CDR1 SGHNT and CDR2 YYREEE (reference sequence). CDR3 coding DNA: TGTGCCAGCAGCCTGGGGACTAGCGGGGGGGTTCAAGAGACCCAGTACTTC. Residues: CASSLGTSGGVQETQYF.

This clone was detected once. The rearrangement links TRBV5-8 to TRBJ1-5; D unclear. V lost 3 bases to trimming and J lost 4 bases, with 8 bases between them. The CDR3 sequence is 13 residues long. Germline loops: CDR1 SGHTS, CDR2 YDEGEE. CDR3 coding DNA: TGTGCCAGCAGCTCGGGTCAAAATCAGCCCCAGCATTTT. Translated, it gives CASSSGQNQPQHF.

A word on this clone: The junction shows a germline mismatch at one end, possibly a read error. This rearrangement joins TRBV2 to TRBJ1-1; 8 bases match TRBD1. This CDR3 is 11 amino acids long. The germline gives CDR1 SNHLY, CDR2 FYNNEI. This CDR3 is CASSDQGALLF. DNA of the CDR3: TGTGCCAGCAGTGACCAGGGGGCACTTCTCTTT.

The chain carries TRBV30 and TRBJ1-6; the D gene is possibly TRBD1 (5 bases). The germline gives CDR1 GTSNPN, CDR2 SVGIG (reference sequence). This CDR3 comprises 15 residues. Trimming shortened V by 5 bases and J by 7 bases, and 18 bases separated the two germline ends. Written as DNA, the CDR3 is TGTGCCTGGGCGGCCTCGACAGTGGGGAATTCACCCCTCCACTTT. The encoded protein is CAWAASTVGNSPLHF.

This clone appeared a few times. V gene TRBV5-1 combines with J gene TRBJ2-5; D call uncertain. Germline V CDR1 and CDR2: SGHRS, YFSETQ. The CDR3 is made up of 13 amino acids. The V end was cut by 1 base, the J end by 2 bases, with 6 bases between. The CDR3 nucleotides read TGCGCCAGCAGCTTGCTACAGCAAGAGACCCAGTACTTC. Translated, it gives CASSLLQQETQYF.

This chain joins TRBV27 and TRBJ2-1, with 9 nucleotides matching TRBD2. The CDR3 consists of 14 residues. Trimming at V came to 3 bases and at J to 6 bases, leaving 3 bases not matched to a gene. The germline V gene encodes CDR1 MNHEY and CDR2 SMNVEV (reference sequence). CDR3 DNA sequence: TGTGCCAGCAGTTTTCGGCGGGGGGGCAATGAGCAGTTCTTC. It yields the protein CASSFRRGGNEQFF.

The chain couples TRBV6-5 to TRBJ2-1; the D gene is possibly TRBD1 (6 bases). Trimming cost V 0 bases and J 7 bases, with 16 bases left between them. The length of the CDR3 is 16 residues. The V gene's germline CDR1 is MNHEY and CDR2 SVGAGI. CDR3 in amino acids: CASSYSMSRGWNEQFF. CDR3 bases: TGTGCCAGCAGTTACTCGATGTCTAGGGGGTGGAATGAGCAGTTCTTC.

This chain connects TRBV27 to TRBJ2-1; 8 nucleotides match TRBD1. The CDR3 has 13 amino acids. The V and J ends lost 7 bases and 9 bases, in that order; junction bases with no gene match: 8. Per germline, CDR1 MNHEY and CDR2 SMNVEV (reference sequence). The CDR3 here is CASTLQGGREQFF. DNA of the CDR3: TGTGCCAGCACGTTACAGGGGGGACGTGAGCAGTTCTTC.

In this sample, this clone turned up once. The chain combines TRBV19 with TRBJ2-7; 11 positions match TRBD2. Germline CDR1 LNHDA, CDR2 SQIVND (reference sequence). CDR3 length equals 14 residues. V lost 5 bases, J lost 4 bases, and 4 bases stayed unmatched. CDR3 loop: CASSSTSGVYEQYF. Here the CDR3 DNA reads TGTGCCAGTAGTTCGACTAGCGGGGTTTACGAGCAGTACTTC. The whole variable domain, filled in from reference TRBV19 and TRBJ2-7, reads DGGITQSPKYLFRKEGQNVTLSCEQNLNHDAMYWYRQDPGQGLRLIYYSQIVNDFQKGDIAEGYSVSREKKESFPLTVTSAQKNPTAFYLCASSSTSGVYEQYFGPGTRLTVT.

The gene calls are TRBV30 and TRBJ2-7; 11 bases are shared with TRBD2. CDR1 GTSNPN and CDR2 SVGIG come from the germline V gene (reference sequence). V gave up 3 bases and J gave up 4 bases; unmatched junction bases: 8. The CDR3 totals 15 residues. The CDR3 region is CAWRFSGGALYEQYF. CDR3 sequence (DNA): TGTGCCTGGAGATTTAGCGGGGGGGCCCTATACGAGCAGTACTTC.

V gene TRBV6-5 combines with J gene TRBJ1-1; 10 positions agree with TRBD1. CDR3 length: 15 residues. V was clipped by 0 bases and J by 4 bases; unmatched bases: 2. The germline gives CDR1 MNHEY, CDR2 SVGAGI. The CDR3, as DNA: TGTGCCAGCAGTTACTCGACAGGGGGCATCACTGAAGCTTTCTTT. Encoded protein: CASSYSTGGITEAFF.